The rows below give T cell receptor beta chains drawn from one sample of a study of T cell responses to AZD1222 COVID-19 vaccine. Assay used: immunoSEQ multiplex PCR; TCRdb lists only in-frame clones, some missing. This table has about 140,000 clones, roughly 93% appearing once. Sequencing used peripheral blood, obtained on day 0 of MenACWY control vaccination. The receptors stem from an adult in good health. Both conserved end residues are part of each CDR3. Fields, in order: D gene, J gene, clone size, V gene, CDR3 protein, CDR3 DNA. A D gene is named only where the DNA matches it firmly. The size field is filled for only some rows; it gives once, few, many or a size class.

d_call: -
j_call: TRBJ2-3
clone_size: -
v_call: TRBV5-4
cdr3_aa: CASSFRGADTQYF
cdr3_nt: TGTGCCAGCAGCTTCAGGGGAGCAGATACGCAGTATTTT

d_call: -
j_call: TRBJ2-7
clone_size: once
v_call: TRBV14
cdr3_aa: CASSQTSSWSYEQYF
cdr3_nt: TGTGCCAGCAGCCAGACATCCAGCTGGTCCTACGAGCAGTACTTC

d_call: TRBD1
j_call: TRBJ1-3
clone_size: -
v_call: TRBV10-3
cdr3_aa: CAISEDRGPGNTIYF
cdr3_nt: TGTGCCATCAGTGAGGACAGGGGGCCAGGAAACACCATATATTTT

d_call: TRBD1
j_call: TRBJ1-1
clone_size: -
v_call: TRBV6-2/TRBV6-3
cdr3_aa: CASSGQGATEAFF
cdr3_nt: TGTGCCAGCAGCGGACAGGGGGCCACTGAAGCTTTCTTT

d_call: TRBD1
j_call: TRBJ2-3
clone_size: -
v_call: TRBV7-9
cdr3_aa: CASSSGQGGTDTQYF
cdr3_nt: TGTGCCAGCAGCTCCGGACAGGGAGGCACAGATACGCAGTATTTT

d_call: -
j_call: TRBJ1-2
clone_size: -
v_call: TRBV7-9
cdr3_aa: CASSLVLPGAFGYTF
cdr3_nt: TGTGCCAGCAGCTTAGTTCTCCCAGGGGCCTTTGGCTACACCTTC

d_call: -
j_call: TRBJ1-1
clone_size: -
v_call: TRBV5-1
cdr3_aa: CASSFYGQEEFEAFF
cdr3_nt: TGCGCCAGCAGCTTTTACGGCCAGGAAGAATTTGAAGCTTTCTTT

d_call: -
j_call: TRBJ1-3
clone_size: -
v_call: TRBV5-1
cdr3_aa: CASSQYDSGNTIYF
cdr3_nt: TGCGCCAGCAGCCAATATGACTCTGGAAACACCATATATTTT

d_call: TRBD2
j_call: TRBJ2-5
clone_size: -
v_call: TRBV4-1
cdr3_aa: CASSQTGLAGGMQETQYF
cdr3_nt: TGCGCCAGCAGCCAGACGGGACTAGCGGGAGGGATGCAAGAGACCCAGTACTTC

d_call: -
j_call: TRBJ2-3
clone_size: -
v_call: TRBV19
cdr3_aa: CASTPTGVGTDTQYF
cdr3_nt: TGTGCCAGTACTCCTACGGGGGTGGGCACAGATACGCAGTATTTT

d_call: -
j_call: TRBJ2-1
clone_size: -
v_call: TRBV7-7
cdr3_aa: CASSLAGTYNEQFF
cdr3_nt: TGTGCCAGCAGCTTAGCGGGAACTTACAATGAGCAGTTCTTC

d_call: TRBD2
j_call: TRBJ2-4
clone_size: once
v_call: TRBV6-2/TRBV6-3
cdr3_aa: CASSYERLAGGGNIQYF
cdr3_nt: TGTGCCAGCAGTTACGAACGACTAGCGGGGGGAGGCAACATTCAGTACTTC

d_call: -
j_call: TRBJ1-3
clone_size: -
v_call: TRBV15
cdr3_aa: CATSRGPRTSGNTIYF
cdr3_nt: TGTGCCACCAGCAGAGGACCAAGGACCTCTGGAAACACCATATATTTT